A single sample is the source of the 19 T cell receptor beta chains below, sequenced in a study of cytomegalovirus exposure and HLA in healthy donors. Using immunoSEQ multiplex PCR, the repertoire was profiled, and TCRdb retains in-frame clones only, with some absent. The sample includes 100,000 to 150,000 clones, 80% to 90% of them seen just once. The sample comprised PBMCs. All receptors derive from a woman under 30 in good health and CMV-seronegative.

As DNA, the CDR3 is TGTGCCAGCAGCTTGTTGGGACTCGGCGAGCAGTACTTC. The encoded protein is CASSLLGLGEQYF. The chain is built from TRBV5-4 and TRBJ2-7, with D tentatively TRBD2 (6 bases). Looked up from germline, CDR1 is SGHNT and CDR2 is YYREEE (reference sequence). The CDR3 extends over 13 amino acids. The V end was cut by 1 base, the J end by 6 bases, with 11 bases between.

The chain couples TRBV18 to TRBJ2-7; a possible D gene is TRBD2 (7 bases). The CDR3 has 14 residues. Germline CDR1 reads KGHSH; CDR2 reads LQKENI. The V gene lost 4 bases and the J gene lost 6 bases, with 16 bases spanning the gap. This CDR3 is CASSLGGAAPEQYF. The DNA of the CDR3 is TGTGCCAGCTCACTGGGGGGGGCCGCTCCCGAGCAGTACTTC.

A remark on this clone: Other DNA variants within this sample encode the same CDR3. The chain employs TRBV7-9 and TRBJ2-5, with D maybe TRBD2 (6 bases). Germline-derived CDR1 and CDR2 are SEHNR and FQNEAQ (reference sequence). The CDR3 is made up of 14 amino acids. The germline V and J ends were trimmed by 6 bases and 2 bases, with 13 bases remaining between them. For the CDR3, the DNA is TGTGCCAGCAGTCTAACCGGGAGACAAGAGACCCAGTACTTC. It encodes CASSLTGRQETQYF.

This chain connects TRBV29-1 to TRBJ2-7, with a weak D call TRBD1 (6 bases). The CDR3 is 15 residues long. Looked up from germline, CDR1 is SQVTM and CDR2 is ANQGSEA. V was cut by 4 bases and J by 4 bases, with 20 bases left in between. The CDR3 DNA sequence: TGCAGCGTTGTCTTCAGGGGCGACCAACGTTACGAGCAGTACTTC. Translation gives CSVVFRGDQRYEQYF.

This clone has just one count. The CDR3 here is CASSRFSGLGGGYTF. The DNA of the CDR3 is TGTGCCAGCAGCAGGTTCTCGGGATTAGGAGGTGGCTACACCTTC. J is TRBJ1-2 and V is TRBV9; D is uncertain. V lost 4 bases to trimming and J lost 7 bases, with 20 bases between them. CDR1 and CDR2 (germline): SGDLS, YYNGEE. This CDR3 has 15 amino acids.

The chain has TRBV7-9 and TRBJ2-7; possible D gene TRBD2, 5 bases. The V and J ends lost 1 base and 3 bases respectively, with 16 bases between them. CDR1 and CDR2 from the germline V gene are SEHNR and FQNEAQ (reference sequence). CDR3 length equals 16 residues. Here the CDR3 reads CASSLVWTSPGYEQYF. CDR3 in DNA: TGTGCCAGCAGCTTAGTTTGGACTTCACCTGGCTACGAGCAGTACTTC.

Remarks on this clone: Other nucleotide sequences from this sample produce the same CDR3. V and J are TRBV5-1 and TRBJ1-1; D ambiguous. The CDR3 covers 12 residues. CDR1 and CDR2 (germline): SGHRS, YFSETQ. V lost 0 bases and J 5 bases, leaving 5 bases between the germline ends. The CDR3 here is CASSLGATEAFF. DNA of the CDR3: TGCGCCAGCAGCTTGGGGGCGACTGAAGCTTTCTTT.

CDR3 nucleotide sequence: TGTGCCAGCAGCTTTCGCCCACTGGACAGGGGGCTACCCGGGGAGCTGTTTTTT. Encoded protein: CASSFRPLDRGLPGELFF. The chain uses TRBV7-3 and TRBJ2-2; 11 nucleotides line up with TRBD1. Germline V gene data show CDR1 as SGHTA and CDR2 as FQGTGA. The V segment lost 3 bases and the J segment 6 bases; nucleotides outside the gene matches: 12. This CDR3 is 18 amino acids long.

The rearrangement joins TRBV18 to TRBJ2-1, with D perhaps TRBD1 (6 bases). The CDR3 contains 12 residues. Trimming pared 3 bases from V and 7 bases from J, leaving 7 bases between. From germline, CDR1 is KGHSH and CDR2 LQKENI. In DNA form, the CDR3 reads TGTGCCAGCTCACCTGACAGGAATGAGCAGTTCTTC. It yields the protein CASSPDRNEQFF.

CDR3 amino acids: CASSPPGQDNEKLFF. DNA for the CDR3: TGTGCCAGCTCACCACCGGGACAGGATAATGAAAAACTGTTTTTT. The chain employs TRBV18 and TRBJ1-4, with 8 bases that match TRBD1. This CDR3 has 15 amino acids. Germline loops: CDR1 KGHSH, CDR2 LQKENI. Losses at the gene ends were 0 bases for V and 4 bases for J; bases not matched to a gene: 1.

This clone was seen just once. The gene calls are TRBV7-8 and TRBJ1-2; TRBD1 matches 8 bases. The ends lost 2 bases at V and 3 bases at J; junction bases unmatched: 17. Looked up from germline, CDR1 is SGHVS and CDR2 is FQNEAQ. The CDR3 covers 19 residues. In DNA form, the CDR3 reads TGTGCCAGCAGCTTATTATATTCGACGGAGACAGGGGCGGACTATGGCTACACCTTC. As protein: CASSLLYSTETGADYGYTF.

This chain connects TRBV5-4 to TRBJ2-5; D remains ambiguous. Deletions cut 4 bases from V and 5 bases from J, with 18 bases between. CDR3 length: 15 residues. Looked up from germline, CDR1 is SGHNT and CDR2 is YYREEE (reference sequence). CDR3 amino acids: CASSLPGRLEETQYF. In nucleotides, the CDR3 is TGTGCCAGCAGCCTGCCGGGTCGTCTAGAGGAGACCCAGTACTTC. Variable domain in full (rest from reference TRBV5-4 and TRBJ2-5): ETGVTQSPTHLIKTRGQQVTLRCSSQSGHNTVSWYQQALGQGPQFIFQYYREEENGRGNFPPRFSGLQFPNYSSELNVNALELDDSALYLCASSLPGRLEETQYFGPGTRLLVL.

This rearrangement joins TRBV5-4 to TRBJ2-3, with unresolved D. Trimming shortened V by 3 bases and J by 4 bases, and 6 bases separated the two germline ends. The germline gives CDR1 SGHNT, CDR2 YYREEE (reference sequence). The CDR3 totals 12 residues. CDR3 in DNA: TGTGCCAGCAGCTCAGACTCAGATACGCAGTATTTT. It is translated as CASSSDSDTQYF.

The chain joins TRBV5-6 to TRBJ2-2; no clear D. The CDR3 sequence is 13 residues long. Germline V lookup: CDR1 SGHDT, CDR2 YYEEEE. Deletions cut 4 bases from V and 4 bases from J, with 8 bases between. CDR3 sequence reads: CASSTVLTGELFF. DNA for the CDR3: TGTGCCAGCAGCACGGTCCTCACCGGGGAGCTGTTTTTT.

This clone came up a few times. The chain links TRBV6-6 to TRBJ2-5; D is uncertain. CDR1 MNHNY and CDR2 SVGAGI come from the germline V gene (reference sequence). CDR3 length: 12 residues. V lost 5 bases to trimming and J lost 5 bases, with 9 bases between them. CDR3 in DNA: TGTGCCAGCAGTCCGGGTGCTGAGACCCAGTACTTC. Translation gives CASSPGAETQYF.

As DNA, the CDR3 is TGTGCCAGCAACGAGGGGGATATGAACACTGAAGCTTTCTTT. It encodes CASNEGDMNTEAFF. The chain combines TRBV9 with TRBJ1-1; a weak D match, TRBD1 (6 bases). The CDR3 is made up of 14 amino acids. The germline V gene has CDR1 SGDLS and CDR2 YYNGEE. Trimming left V 6 bases short and J 0 bases short, with 12 bases between. Full variable domain (remainder filled in from reference TRBV9 and TRBJ1-1): DSGVTQTPKHLITATGQRVTLRCSPRSGDLSVYWYQQSLDQGLQFLIQYYNGEERAKGNILERFSAQQFPDLHSELNLSSLELGDSALYFCASNEGDMNTEAFFGQGTRLTVV.

This clone is medium-sized by share. The chain combines TRBV11-2 with TRBJ1-2; D possibly corresponds to TRBD1 (5 bases). This CDR3 has 13 residues. Germline V gene lookup returns CDR1 SGHAT and CDR2 FQNNGV. Trimming left V 3 bases short and J 8 bases short, with 13 bases between. CDR3 DNA: TGTGCCAGCAGCTTCAGGGCAGGGTGGGGCTACACCTTC. As protein: CASSFRAGWGYTF. Supplemented by reference TRBV11-2 and TRBJ1-2, the full variable domain reads EAGVAQSPRYKIIEKRQSVAFWCNPISGHATLYWYQQILGQGPKLLIQFQNNGVVDDSQLPKDRFSAERLKGVDSTLKIQPAKLEDSAVYLCASSFRAGWGYTFGSGTRLTVV.

The CDR3, as DNA: TGTGCCAGCAGCGAGACAGGGGGTTCCTCCTACGAGCAGTACTTC. Its protein is CASSETGGSSYEQYF. The chain has TRBV9 and TRBJ2-7; 9 bases fit TRBD1. Germline assignment: CDR1 SGDLS and CDR2 YYNGEE. CDR3 length: 15 residues. With V trimmed by 3 bases and J by 0 bases, 4 bases remained unmatched.

The chain joins TRBV5-6 to TRBJ2-5; the match to TRBD2 covers 7 bases. V lost 4 bases, J lost 10 bases, and 7 bases stayed unmatched. Germline loops: CDR1 SGHDT, CDR2 YYEEEE. This CDR3 has 12 residues. The CDR3 sequence is CASSIGTILQYF. CDR3 DNA: TGTGCCAGCAGCATCGGGACTATACTCCAGTACTTC.